These T cell receptor beta chains were read from a single sample in a study of siplizumab effects on memory and regulatory T cells. Here immunoSEQ multiplex PCR was the method, and the copy in TCRdb shows in-frame clones only, minus some. The sample contains some 90,000 clones, more than 80% of which appear only once. Sequencing used CD4+ T cells sorted from blood. The receptor source for this set is a human donor in good health. Each CDR3 is given with its conserved first and last residue. The D gene is left open where the match is weak. Expanded clones are given a class, and other clones once, few, many or no size at all.

len	j_gene	d_gene	v_gene	abundance	CDR3aa	CDR3nt
12	TRBJ1-2	.	TRBV5-8	.	CASSLEGYGYTF	TGTGCCAGCAGCTTGGAGGGTTATGGCTACACCTTC
18	TRBJ2-1	TRBD2	TRBV5-1	.	CASSVTSAAESSYNEQFF	TGCGCCAGCAGCGTTACTAGCGCGGCGGAGAGCTCCTACAATGAGCAGTTCTTC
16	TRBJ2-1	.	TRBV5-1	.	CASSLASVSSYNEQFF	TGCGCCAGCAGCTTGGCTAGCGTTAGCTCCTACAATGAGCAGTTCTTC
13	TRBJ2-7	.	TRBV7-9	.	CASSLTSVYEQYF	TGTGCCAGCAGCTTAACTTCCGTCTACGAGCAGTACTTC
15	TRBJ2-2	TRBD1	TRBV7-3	.	CASSPQGAGTGELFF	TGTGCCAGCAGCCCGCAGGGGGCTGGAACCGGGGAGCTGTTTTTT
13	TRBJ1-5	.	TRBV19	.	CATGWTGNQPQHF	TGTGCCACCGGATGGACAGGCAATCAGCCCCAGCATTTT
13	TRBJ2-5	.	TRBV5-1	.	CASSLDRTETQYF	TGCGCCAGCAGCTTGGACAGGACAGAGACCCAGTACTTC
14	TRBJ2-7	.	TRBV6-6	once	CASSYRGRRNEQYF	TGTGCCAGCAGTTACCGGGGGCGTAGGAACGAGCAGTACTTC
16	TRBJ2-1	.	TRBV11-3	.	CASSLRSASPDNEQFF	TGTGCCAGCAGCTTACGAAGCGCTAGCCCCGACAATGAGCAGTTCTTC
15	TRBJ2-7	TRBD2	TRBV19	.	CASSIWGLVSYEQYF	TGTGCCAGTAGTATATGGGGACTAGTATCCTACGAGCAGTACTTC
15	TRBJ1-2	.	TRBV28	.	CASSPHPQTEYGYTF	TGTGCCAGCAGTCCCCACCCACAGACCGAGTATGGCTACACCTTC
12	TRBJ1-2	.	TRBV19	.	CASSIIGYGYTF	TGTGCCAGTAGTATAATTGGATATGGCTACACCTTC
13	TRBJ1-3	.	TRBV30	.	CAWTGTSGNTIYF	TGTGCCTGGACAGGTACCTCTGGAAACACCATATATTTT
14	TRBJ2-7	.	TRBV4-1	.	CASSQAITGYEQYF	TGCGCCAGCAGCCAAGCCATCACAGGGTACGAGCAGTACTTC
14	TRBJ2-7	.	TRBV4-2	.	CASSFIGSPLEQYF	TGTGCCAGCAGCTTTATAGGGTCCCCCTTGGAGCAGTACTTC